This T cell receptor (beta chain) is drawn from a study of T cell changes during pregnancy in multiple sclerosis. Libraries were prepared by immunoSEQ multiplex PCR; TCRdb keeps only in-frame clonotypes and omits some of them. The sample shows about 11,000 clones, just under 95% of them seen only once. Germline V lookup: CDR1 LGHNA, CDR2 YNFKEQ. V was shortened by 3 bases and J by 3 bases, with 14 bases between the two germline ends. The CDR3 length is 15 residues. This chain links TRBV4-2 with TRBJ1-2; D may be TRBD1 (6 bases). The specimen was CD4+ T cells from peripheral blood mononuclear cells, collected before pregnancy. The source of this sequence is a female donor with multiple sclerosis, enrolled in a pregnancy study. The CDR3: CASSQGGREDYGYTF. The CDR3 DNA follows: TGTGCCAGCAGCCAGGGGGGGCGCGAGGACTATGGCTACACCTTC.